A selection of T cell receptor beta chains follows, all from one sample in a study of T cell responses to AZD1222 COVID-19 vaccine. The repertoire was sequenced with immunoSEQ multiplex PCR; TCRdb's copy has only in-frame clones and lacks some. The sample has approximately 100,000 clones; 85% are singletons. The source was peripheral blood, collected 28 days after the second AZD1222 dose. Source of these receptors: an adult who received the AZD1222 COVID-19 vaccine. Both conserved end residues are part of each CDR3. A D gene is named only where the DNA matches it firmly. Clone size is stated in some rows and not others, as once, few, many or a class when expanded.

J gene | clone size | D gene | V gene | CDR3 protein | CDR3 DNA
TRBJ1-2 | NA | NA | TRBV7-2 | CASSLAPGRGVYTF | TGTGCCAGCAGCTTAGCCCCCGGCAGGGGAGTTTACACCTTC
TRBJ1-4 | NA | TRBD1 | TRBV7-9 | CASSLVSGQKNEKLFF | TGTGCCAGCAGCTTAGTGTCGGGACAGAAGAATGAAAAACTGTTTTTT
TRBJ2-7 | NA | NA | TRBV4-1 | CASSDTYEQYF | TGCGCCAGCAGCGACACCTACGAGCAGTACTTC
TRBJ1-4 | NA | NA | TRBV23-1 | CASSQREIELGAGKLFF | TGCGCCAGCAGTCAAAGAGAAATCGAGTTGGGGGCTGGAAAACTGTTTTTT
TRBJ2-5 | NA | NA | TRBV9 | CASSALAGGGTQYF | TGTGCCAGCAGCGCGCTAGCCGGGGGTGGGACCCAGTACTTC
TRBJ2-3 | NA | NA | TRBV20-1 | CSASSGPGQEHGDTQYF | TGCAGTGCTAGTTCCGGTCCGGGACAAGAGCACGGGGATACGCAGTATTTT
TRBJ2-2 | NA | NA | TRBV5-1 | CASSLNPGTGELFF | TGCGCCAGCAGCTTGAACCCGGGCACCGGGGAGCTGTTTTTT
TRBJ1-4 | NA | NA | TRBV4-2 | CASSQENEKLFF | TGTGCCAGCAGCCAAGAAAATGAAAAACTGTTTTTT
TRBJ2-5 | NA | TRBD1 | TRBV15 | CATSSGQGGTQYF | TGTGCCACCAGCTCGGGACAGGGAGGGACCCAGTACTTC
TRBJ1-3 | NA | NA | TRBV24-1 | CATSGGYSGNTIYF | TGTGCCACCAGTGGGGGTTACTCTGGAAACACCATATATTTT
TRBJ2-7 | NA | TRBD1 | TRBV5-6 | CASSLSVGDRGYF | TGTGCCAGCAGCTTGAGTGTAGGAGACAGGGGGTACTTC
TRBJ2-7 | NA | NA | TRBV5-1 | CASSPKLHEQYF | TGCGCCAGCAGTCCTAAGCTCCACGAGCAGTACTTC
TRBJ1-6 | NA | NA | TRBV10-3 | CAISGAVDNSPLHF | TGTGCCATCAGTGGCGCAGTGGATAATTCACCCCTCCACTTT
TRBJ2-7 | NA | NA | TRBV2 | CASSERGTGAIEQYF | TGTGCCAGCAGTGAAAGGGGGACGGGTGCCATCGAGCAGTACTTC
TRBJ2-4 | NA | NA | TRBV7-9 | CASSLGPDSWDF | TGTGCCAGCAGCTTAGGCCCGGACTCTTGGGACTTC
TRBJ2-7 | NA | NA | TRBV5-6 | CASSLGGSHEQYF | TGTGCCAGCAGCTTGGGGGGCTCCCACGAGCAGTACTTC
TRBJ2-1 | NA | TRBD1 | TRBV7-9 | CASRSGPGQGLYNEQFF | TGTGCCAGCAGGTCAGGGCCAGGACAGGGCCTATACAATGAGCAGTTCTTC
TRBJ2-2 | NA | NA | TRBV4-1 | CASSQVWDRQVTTGELFF | TGCGCCAGCAGCCAAGTGTGGGACCGACAGGTTACCACCGGGGAGCTGTTTTTT
TRBJ2-7 | NA | TRBD1 | TRBV7-9 | CASIPGQGTYEQYF | TGTGCCAGCATCCCGGGACAGGGGACCTACGAGCAGTACTTC
TRBJ2-1 | once | NA | TRBV28 | CASSLRVGEQFF | TGTGCCAGCAGTCTCCGCGTGGGAGAGCAGTTCTTC
TRBJ2-7 | NA | NA | TRBV6-5 | CASSYGSGTGYEQYF | TGTGCCAGCAGTTACGGTTCAGGGACTGGGTACGAGCAGTACTTC
TRBJ2-5 | NA | NA | TRBV2 | CASSDEGTQYF | TGTGCCAGCAGTGACGAAGGGACCCAGTACTTC
TRBJ2-7 | NA | TRBD1 | TRBV30 | CAWRGQGANYEQYF | TGTGCCTGGAGAGGACAGGGGGCCAACTACGAGCAGTACTTC
TRBJ2-3 | NA | NA | TRBV5-4 | CASSLFRASLADTQYF | TGTGCCAGCAGCTTGTTTAGGGCTAGTTTGGCAGATACGCAGTATTTT
TRBJ2-7 | few | NA | TRBV7-3 | CASSVSAGSGYEQYF | TGTGCCAGCAGCGTCTCCGCGGGGAGCGGCTACGAGCAGTACTTC
TRBJ2-7 | few | TRBD1 | TRBV27 | CASSPNVQGSEQYF | TGTGCCAGCAGCCCTAATGTACAGGGGAGCGAGCAGTACTTC
TRBJ2-5 | NA | TRBD1 | TRBV7-6 | CASSQPGQGQETQYF | TGTGCCAGCAGCCAGCCGGGACAGGGGCAAGAGACCCAGTACTTC
TRBJ2-2 | NA | NA | TRBV25-1 | CASGGRAGELFF | TGTGCCAGTGGTGGACGGGCCGGGGAGCTGTTTTTT
TRBJ1-6 | NA | NA | TRBV5-8 | CASSLGASSYNSPLHF | TGTGCCAGCAGCTTGGGGGCAAGCTCCTATAATTCACCCCTCCACTTT
TRBJ2-7 | NA | TRBD1 | TRBV12-3/TRBV12-4 | CATRWTGSYEQYF | TGTGCCACCAGGTGGACAGGGTCCTACGAGCAGTACTTC
TRBJ1-2 | NA | TRBD1 | TRBV19 | CASSIVGTGHYGYTF | TGTGCCAGTAGTATAGTAGGGACAGGCCACTATGGCTACACCTTC
TRBJ2-3 | NA | TRBD2 | TRBV3-1/TRBV3-2 | CASSRSGGTDTQYF | TGTGCCAGCAGCCGATCCGGGGGGACAGATACGCAGTATTTT
TRBJ2-3 | NA | TRBD1 | TRBV29-1 | CSASQGADTQYF | TGCAGCGCGTCACAGGGGGCAGATACGCAGTATTTT
TRBJ1-4 | NA | NA | TRBV5-1 | CASSFRTGKLFF | TGCGCCAGCAGCTTCCGGACGGGGAAACTGTTTTTT
TRBJ2-3 | NA | NA | TRBV18 | CASSPGLIKDTQYF | TGTGCCAGCTCACCGGGCCTAATCAAAGATACGCAGTATTTT
TRBJ1-5 | NA | NA | TRBV3-1/TRBV3-2 | CASSTQGDQPQHF | TGTGCCAGCAGCACCCAGGGCGATCAGCCCCAGCATTTT
TRBJ2-1 | NA | TRBD1 | TRBV18 | CASSLDRDPYNEQFF | TGTGCCAGCTCACTCGACAGGGACCCCTACAATGAGCAGTTCTTC
TRBJ2-1 | once | NA | TRBV6-4 | CASSDSGNEQFF | TGTGCCAGCAGTGACTCTGGGAATGAGCAGTTCTTC
TRBJ1-6 | NA | NA | TRBV9 | CASSVYNSPLHF | TGTGCCAGCAGCGTATATAATTCACCCCTCCACTTT
TRBJ2-2 | NA | NA | TRBV4-2 | CASSQDVLDTGELFF | TGTGCCAGCAGCCAAGATGTACTCGACACCGGGGAGCTGTTTTTT
TRBJ1-1 | few | NA | TRBV7-3 | CASSLRGGITEAFF | TGTGCCAGCAGCTTAAGAGGGGGAATCACTGAAGCTTTCTTT
TRBJ2-3 | NA | TRBD2 | TRBV7-2 | CASSLEAGRRDTQYF | TGTGCCAGCAGCTTAGAAGCGGGAAGGAGAGATACGCAGTATTTT
TRBJ1-1 | NA | NA | TRBV7-8 | CASSLGGLSAAFF | TGTGCCAGCAGCTTAGGTGGGTTATCGGCGGCTTTCTTT
TRBJ1-2 | NA | TRBD1 | TRBV19 | CASRTIGTATNYGYTF | TGTGCCAGTAGGACAATTGGGACAGCCACTAACTATGGCTACACCTTC
TRBJ1-5 | NA | NA | TRBV27 | CASSLSKGGGQPQHF | TGTGCCAGCAGTTTATCGAAAGGGGGGGGTCAGCCCCAGCATTTT
TRBJ2-1 | NA | NA | TRBV19 | CASVVTPKPFNEQFF | TGTGCCAGCGTTGTGACCCCAAAACCCTTCAATGAGCAGTTCTTC
TRBJ2-7 | NA | NA | TRBV6-2/TRBV6-3 | CASSYSNSRGEQYF | TGTGCCAGCAGTTACTCGAATAGCCGAGGCGAGCAGTACTTC
TRBJ1-5 | once | NA | TRBV6-2/TRBV6-3 | CASSLLMGGNQPQHF | TGTGCCAGCAGCCTCCTAATGGGAGGCAATCAGCCCCAGCATTTT
TRBJ2-5 | NA | TRBD2 | TRBV15 | CASNPGLAGGSETQYF | TGTGCCTCAAACCCGGGACTAGCGGGTGGGTCAGAGACCCAGTACTTC
TRBJ2-1 | NA | NA | TRBV18 | CASSPSGNYNEQFF | TGTGCCAGCTCACCATCGGGAAACTACAATGAGCAGTTCTTC
TRBJ1-2 | few | TRBD1 | TRBV7-9 | CASTNTGQGLIGYTF | TGTGCCAGCACCAATACAGGACAGGGGTTAATAGGCTACACCTTC
TRBJ2-5 | NA | TRBD2 | TRBV3-1/TRBV3-2 | CASSQGTSGGETQYF | TGTGCCAGCAGCCAAGGGACTAGCGGGGGTGAGACCCAGTACTTC
TRBJ1-4 | NA | NA | TRBV18 | CASSLRTAKGATNEKLFF | TGTGCCAGCTCGCTCCGGACCGCGAAAGGGGCAACTAATGAAAAACTGTTTTTT
TRBJ1-5 | NA | TRBD1 | TRBV18 | CASSPLRQGADNQPQHF | TGTGCCAGCTCACCATTAAGACAGGGGGCTGACAATCAGCCCCAGCATTTT
TRBJ2-5 | NA | NA | TRBV11-2 | CASSLVSSGETQYF | TGTGCCAGCAGCTTAGTATCGTCCGGGGAGACCCAGTACTTC
TRBJ1-3 | NA | TRBD1 | TRBV11-3 | CASGPFPTGGKDTIYF | TGTGCCAGCGGCCCATTCCCGACAGGGGGAAAGGACACCATATATTTT
TRBJ1-1 | NA | NA | TRBV7-9 | CASSLARGGNTEAFF | TGTGCCAGCAGCTTAGCGCGGGGGGGAAACACTGAAGCTTTCTTT
TRBJ2-2 | few | TRBD2 | TRBV19 | CASSPRTSGGAGGTGELFF | TGTGCCAGTAGTCCCCGGACTAGCGGGGGCGCCGGGGGGACCGGGGAGCTGTTTTTT
TRBJ1-5 | NA | NA | TRBV27 | CASTLRRIPNQPQHF | TGTGCCAGCACTTTGCGGAGGATCCCCAATCAGCCCCAGCATTTT
TRBJ2-7 | few | TRBD1 | TRBV2 | CASKPGQGYGEQYF | TGTGCCAGTAAACCGGGACAGGGTTATGGTGAGCAGTACTTC